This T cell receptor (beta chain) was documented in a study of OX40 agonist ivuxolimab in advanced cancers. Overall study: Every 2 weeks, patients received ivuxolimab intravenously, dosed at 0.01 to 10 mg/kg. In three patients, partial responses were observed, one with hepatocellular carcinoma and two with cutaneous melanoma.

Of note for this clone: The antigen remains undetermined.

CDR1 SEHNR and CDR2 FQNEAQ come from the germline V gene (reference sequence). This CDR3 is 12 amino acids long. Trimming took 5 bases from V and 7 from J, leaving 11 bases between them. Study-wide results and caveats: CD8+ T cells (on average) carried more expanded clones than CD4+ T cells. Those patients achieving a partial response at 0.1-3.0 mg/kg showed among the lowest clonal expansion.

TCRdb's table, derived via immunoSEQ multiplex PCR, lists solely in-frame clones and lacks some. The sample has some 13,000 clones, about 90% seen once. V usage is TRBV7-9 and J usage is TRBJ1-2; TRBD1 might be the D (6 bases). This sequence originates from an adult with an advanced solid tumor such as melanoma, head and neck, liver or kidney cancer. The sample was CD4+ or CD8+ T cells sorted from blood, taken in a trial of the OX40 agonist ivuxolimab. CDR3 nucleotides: TGTGCCAGCAGCCCCACAGGGTTTGGCTACACCTTC. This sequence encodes CASSPTGFGYTF. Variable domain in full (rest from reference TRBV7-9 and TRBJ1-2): DTGVSQNPRHKITKRGQNVTFRCDPISEHNRLYWYRQTLGQGPEFLTYFQNEAQLEKSRLLSDRFSAERPKGSFSTLEIQRTEQGDSAMYLCASSPTGFGYTFGSGTRLTVV.